This T cell receptor (beta chain) was obtained from a study of T cell repertoires in cytomegalovirus infection. Study context: Both recently identified HLA-C-restricted and well-studied HLA-B-restricted CMV epitopes were used in the study. CMV infection plus the matching HLA type was flagged by public TCR beta signatures.

TCRdb re-called the reads through MiXCR, storing one row per CDR3 protein. The profile covers 110,000 or so distinct CDR3 sequences, with 30% to 35% appearing a single time and roughly 40% taken by the ten largest. For this clonotype: Antigen unknown.

V was shortened by 0 bases and J by 3 bases, with 6 bases between the two germline ends. Germline lookup yields CDR1 MNHEY and CDR2 SVGAGI. The CDR3 loop spans 13 amino acids. This sample comprised CD8+ T cells from cultured PBMCs, obtained from culture after CMV antigen stimulation. The TCR sequence derives from a human donor in good health (CMV status not recorded). Some clones in this sample may be carry-over from other donors' samples. The J gene is TRBJ2-7, the V gene TRBV6-5; D is unclear. In DNA form, the CDR3 reads TGTGCCAGCAGTTACTCGAGTAGCTACGAGCAGTACTTC. As protein: CASSYSSSYEQYF.